This T cell receptor beta chain was captured by sequencing in a study of T cell responses to AZD1222 COVID-19 vaccine. General observations from the study: Recipients of two AZD1222 doses showed rising Spike-specific TCR breadth and depth. Within unmutated variant regions lay the reported targets of nearly half of spike-specific TCRs. Donors, mostly white British, included more females; clonal diversity was possibly underestimated.

As regards this clone: Its antigen remains unidentified.

Only in-frame clones appear in the TCRdb table, and some are missing; sequencing was by immunoSEQ multiplex PCR. This sample carries approximately 220,000 clones, more than 85% of them seen once, and the ten largest clones take roughly 0.99%. The CDR3 runs 14 residues. V was pared by 3 bases and J by 0 bases, with 6 bases between. Germline CDR1 is WSHSY and CDR2 is SAAADI. This clonotype was sampled from an adult in good health. The source was peripheral blood, collected on day 0 of MenACWY control vaccination. The rearrangement uses TRBV10-2 and TRBJ2-1, with a tentative D call TRBD2 (5 bases). The CDR3, as DNA: TGCGCCAGCAGTGACGGGGTCTCCTACAATGAGCAGTTCTTC. As protein: CASSDGVSYNEQFF.